The entry below gives a single T cell receptor (beta chain) sequence along with its context. Its antigen is undetermined. The data were obtained in a study of T cell repertoires in cytomegalovirus infection. Across the whole study: Recently identified HLA-C-restricted CMV epitopes and well-studied HLA-B-restricted CMV epitopes were used by the study. Public TCR beta signature analysis indicated the presence of both CMV infection and matching HLA type.

One entry per CDR3 protein, called by TCRdb with MiXCR from the reads. The sample lists 450,000 to 550,000 distinct CDR3 sequences; about 42% were seen once. This CDR3 contains 15 residues. From germline, CDR1 is ENHRY and CDR2 SYGVKD. The V and J ends lost 4 bases and 1 base respectively, with 13 bases between them. The TCR sequence derives from a human donor in good health (CMV status not recorded). Some clones in this sample may be carry-over from other donors' samples. The chain links TRBV10-3 to TRBJ2-5; no clear D. This sample comprised cultured PBMCs, obtained from culture after CMV antigen stimulation. The CDR3 protein is CAISALATPQETQYF. DNA of the CDR3: TGTGCCATCAGTGCACTCGCCACCCCCCAAGAGACCCAGTACTTC.